A selection of T cell receptor beta chains follows, all from one sample in a study of shared clonotypes between healthy human individuals. Only in-frame clones appear in the TCRdb table, and some are missing; sequencing was by immunoSEQ multiplex PCR. The sample records about 2,200,000 clones, roughly 91% being singletons. Sequenced sample: naive CD8+ T cells from PBMCs. The receptors were sampled from a young man in good health. Some clones in this sample may be carry-over from other donors' samples. The CDR3 runs from the conserved cysteine through the conserved F or W. The D gene is left open where the match is weak. The size of a clone is reported for some rows only, either as once, few or many, or as a class for expanded clones.

J	size	D	V	CDR3	DNA
TRBJ1-5	.	.	TRBV19	CASSPPPDSNQPQHF	TGTGCCAGTAGTCCCCCCCCTGATAGCAATCAGCCCCAGCATTTT
TRBJ2-2	.	.	TRBV10-1	CASSESRTGVLGELFF	TGCGCCAGCAGTGAGTCGCGAACGGGAGTCCTCGGGGAGCTGTTTTTT
TRBJ1-1	.	.	TRBV7-9	CASSPSGPADTEAFF	TGTGCCAGCAGCCCCTCGGGCCCGGCGGACACTGAAGCTTTCTTT
TRBJ1-2	.	.	TRBV4-1	CASSQVQASGLGGYTF	TGCGCCAGCAGCCAAGTCCAAGCTTCGGGGTTGGGTGGCTACACCTTC
TRBJ2-7	.	TRBD2	TRBV11-2	CASSPGLVFYEQYF	TGTGCCAGCAGCCCGGGACTAGTATTCTACGAGCAGTACTTC
TRBJ2-1	.	.	TRBV27	CASSLSPGFLNEQFF	TGTGCCAGCAGTTTAAGCCCAGGGTTCCTCAATGAGCAGTTCTTC
TRBJ1-2	.	.	TRBV5-6	CASSLEMELNYGYTF	TGTGCCAGCAGCTTGGAAATGGAACTAAACTATGGCTACACCTTC
TRBJ2-1	.	.	TRBV5-4	CASSSGPNAYNEQFF	TGTGCCAGCAGCTCCGGACCTAACGCCTACAATGAGCAGTTCTTC
TRBJ1-3	.	.	TRBV5-5	CASSLNNRNTFSGNTIYF	TGTGCCAGCAGCCTCAATAACAGGAACACTTTCTCTGGAAACACCATATATTTT
TRBJ2-3	.	.	TRBV4-3	CASSQDIPSTDTQYF	TGCGCCAGCAGCCAAGATATACCTAGCACAGATACGCAGTATTTT
TRBJ1-2	.	TRBD1	TRBV6-5	CASSFRDSFFYGYTF	TGTGCCAGCAGTTTCCGGGACAGCTTTTTTTATGGCTACACCTTC
TRBJ2-7	.	TRBD1	TRBV9	CASSPRQGTRHEQYF	TGTGCCAGCAGCCCACGACAGGGCACCCGCCACGAGCAGTACTTC
TRBJ1-1	.	.	TRBV19	CASSTTGTLSNTEAFF	TGTGCCAGTAGTACGACAGGAACCCTCTCGAACACTGAAGCTTTCTTT
TRBJ2-2	.	.	TRBV27	CASSLTNSGSGELFF	TGTGCCAGCAGTTTAACAAACAGTGGTTCGGGGGAGCTGTTTTTT
TRBJ2-7	.	.	TRBV29-1	CSATVMGGLSYEQYF	TGCAGCGCAACTGTCATGGGGGGCCTCTCCTACGAGCAGTACTTC
TRBJ2-7	.	.	TRBV7-2	CASSLLWAEKEQYF	TGTGCCAGCAGCCTTCTGTGGGCGGAAAAGGAGCAGTACTTC
TRBJ1-1	few	TRBD1	TRBV4-1	CASSIWTGGNTEAFF	TGCGCCAGCAGCATATGGACAGGCGGGAACACTGAAGCTTTCTTT
TRBJ2-1	.	TRBD2	TRBV4-3	CASSQDSLAGEPYNEQFF	TGCGCCAGCAGCCAAGATAGCCTAGCGGGAGAACCCTACAATGAGCAGTTCTTC
TRBJ1-2	.	.	TRBV15	CATSRDRRPSYGYTF	TGTGCCACCAGCAGAGATAGAAGGCCTTCCTATGGCTACACCTTC
TRBJ2-2	.	.	TRBV7-9	CASSYRDNPTGELFF	TGTGCCAGCAGCTACCGGGACAACCCCACCGGGGAGCTGTTTTTT
TRBJ1-1	.	.	TRBV9	CASSANPQGNTEAFF	TGTGCCAGCAGCGCTAACCCTCAGGGGAACACTGAAGCTTTCTTT
TRBJ2-2	.	.	TRBV9	CASSVHIDRNTGELFF	TGTGCCAGCAGCGTCCATATAGACAGGAACACCGGGGAGCTGTTTTTT
TRBJ2-7	.	.	TRBV4-3	CASSQDRSGESSYEQYF	TGCGCCAGCAGCCAAGATCGTTCAGGGGAGAGCTCCTACGAGCAGTACTTC
TRBJ2-3	.	TRBD1	TRBV7-2	CASSLLTGGSDTQYF	TGTGCCAGCAGCTTATTGACAGGGGGCTCAGATACGCAGTATTTT
TRBJ1-1	.	.	TRBV28	CASSLSPRNTEAFF	TGTGCCAGCAGTTTATCTCCACGGAACACTGAAGCTTTCTTT
TRBJ2-7	.	TRBD2	TRBV28	CASSLSSGRSYEQYF	TGTGCCAGCAGTTTGAGTAGCGGGAGGTCTTACGAGCAGTACTTC
TRBJ2-7	once	TRBD2	TRBV6-5	CASSLGLAYEQYF	TGTGCCAGCAGCTTGGGACTAGCCTACGAGCAGTACTTC
TRBJ2-1	.	.	TRBV6-6	CASNAGQFLGHEQFF	TGTGCCAGCAACGCAGGGCAATTTTTAGGGCATGAGCAGTTCTTC
TRBJ2-2	.	TRBD2	TRBV7-6	CASRDKRENTGELFF	TGTGCCAGCAGGGATAAGCGGGAGAACACCGGGGAGCTGTTTTTT
TRBJ2-2	.	TRBD2	TRBV6-5	CASSVGLAGAGELFF	TGTGCCAGCAGTGTGGGACTAGCGGGTGCCGGGGAGCTGTTTTTT
TRBJ2-7	.	TRBD1	TRBV7-9	CASSTPAGQGSYEQYF	TGTGCCAGCAGCACTCCTGCGGGACAGGGGTCCTACGAGCAGTACTTC
TRBJ2-7	.	.	TRBV19	CASSAGQWSSYEQYF	TGTGCCAGTAGTGCCGGACAGTGGAGCTCCTACGAGCAGTACTTC
TRBJ1-2	.	.	TRBV9	CASSVGYGYTF	TGTGCCAGCAGCGTAGGCTATGGCTACACCTTC
TRBJ2-1	.	TRBD1	TRBV15	CATSDRVGSDEQFF	TGTGCCACCAGTGACAGGGTTGGTAGCGATGAGCAGTTCTTC
TRBJ2-1	.	.	TRBV27	CASSLTGAYNEQFF	TGTGCCAGCAGTTTAACAGGAGCCTACAATGAGCAGTTCTTC
TRBJ2-7	.	.	TRBV14	CASSPGLTVEQYF	TGTGCCAGCAGCCCCGGGCTAACGGTCGAGCAGTACTTC
TRBJ2-1	.	TRBD2	TRBV7-3	CASSLTSGRRNEQFF	TGTGCCAGCAGCTTAACTAGCGGGAGACGGAATGAGCAGTTCTTC
TRBJ2-2	.	.	TRBV4-2	CASSPEGGTGELFF	TGTGCCAGCAGCCCGGAGGGGGGGACCGGGGAGCTGTTTTTT
TRBJ1-3	.	TRBD1	TRBV7-9	CASSDRGGTGNTIYF	TGTGCCAGCAGCGACAGGGGAGGAACTGGAAACACCATATATTTT
TRBJ2-1	.	.	TRBV7-9	CASSLFVHLQFF	TGTGCCAGCAGCTTATTCGTACATTTGCAGTTCTTC
TRBJ2-3	.	TRBD2	TRBV15	CATSSPGLAGHTDTQYF	TGTGCCACCAGCAGCCCCGGACTAGCGGGACACACAGATACGCAGTATTTT
TRBJ1-2	few	.	TRBV18	CASSPGVTSYGYTF	TGTGCCAGCTCACCGGGGGTAACAAGCTATGGCTACACCTTC
TRBJ2-7	.	TRBD2	TRBV4-1	CASSQGGEEQYF	TGCGCCAGCAGCCAGGGGGGGGAAGAGCAGTACTTC
TRBJ2-7	.	TRBD1	TRBV27	CASSWDRGFYEQYF	TGTGCCAGCAGTTGGGACAGGGGTTTCTACGAGCAGTACTTC
TRBJ2-3	.	.	TRBV7-3	CASSPFSASTDTQYF	TGTGCCAGCAGCCCGTTCTCGGCTAGCACAGATACGCAGTATTTT
TRBJ1-5	once	TRBD1	TRBV15	CATSRELGGGRQPQHF	TGTGCCACCAGCAGAGAACTAGGAGGGGGCCGTCAGCCCCAGCATTTT
TRBJ2-5	.	.	TRBV7-8	CASSSSLSAETQYF	TGTGCCAGCAGCTCATCGTTGTCCGCCGAGACCCAGTACTTC
TRBJ2-1	once	TRBD1	TRBV12-5	CASGWGTGAYNEQFF	TGTGCTAGTGGTTGGGGGACAGGGGCCTACAATGAGCAGTTCTTC
TRBJ2-1	.	.	TRBV28	CASSFTNNEQFF	TGTGCCAGCAGTTTCACTAACAATGAGCAGTTCTTC
TRBJ2-7	.	TRBD1	TRBV28	CASSPLRDRDEQYF	TGTGCCAGCAGCCCTCTCCGGGACAGGGACGAGCAGTACTTC
TRBJ2-2	.	TRBD2	TRBV18	CASSPPMLAGIYTGELFF	TGTGCCAGCTCACCACCGATGCTAGCGGGAATTTACACCGGGGAGCTGTTTTTT
TRBJ2-2	.	.	TRBV5-6	CASSLEARGPGELFF	TGTGCCAGCAGCTTGGAAGCTCGGGGACCCGGGGAGCTGTTTTTT
TRBJ1-1	.	.	TRBV18	CASSPSRGDTEAFF	TGTGCCAGCTCACCTTCCAGGGGCGACACTGAAGCTTTCTTT
TRBJ2-5	.	TRBD2	TRBV5-1	CASSAGLAGPRGETQYF	TGCGCCAGCAGCGCGGGACTAGCGGGCCCCAGGGGGGAGACCCAGTACTTC
TRBJ1-2	.	.	TRBV29-1	CSVFMSGGFSF	TGCAGCGTTTTTATGAGCGGGGGGTTCTCCTTC
TRBJ1-3	.	TRBD1	TRBV9	CASNLGQGPSSGNTIYF	TGTGCCAGCAACCTGGGACAGGGGCCCAGCTCTGGAAACACCATATATTTT
TRBJ2-1	.	TRBD1	TRBV11-2	CASSFGTGGNEQFF	TGTGCCAGCAGCTTCGGGACAGGCGGCAATGAGCAGTTCTTC
TRBJ2-6	.	TRBD1	TRBV2	CASSDWPGGFGGANVLTF	TGTGCCAGCAGTGACTGGCCAGGGGGTTTTGGTGGGGCCAACGTCCTGACTTTC
TRBJ2-1	.	TRBD2	TRBV27	CASSTSGRGEQFF	TGTGCCAGTTCGACTAGCGGGAGAGGTGAGCAGTTCTTC
TRBJ1-4	once	.	TRBV4-1	CASSQGDGSFIEKLFF	TGCGCCAGCAGCCAGGGGGACGGAAGCTTTATTGAAAAACTGTTTTTT